This T cell receptor beta chain was identified in a study of shared clonotypes between healthy human individuals. Germline V gene data show CDR1 as SGHDN and CDR2 as FVKESK. The CDR3 totals 15 residues. The junction had 9 bases not matched to a gene; V was cut back by 6 bases and J by 5 bases. TCRdb keeps only in-frame clones here, not all; method: immunoSEQ multiplex PCR. The sample has millions of clones, 95% seen once. The source material was naive CD4+ T cells sorted from blood. Documented subset: CD45RA+ positively selected. This chain connects TRBV14 to TRBJ2-2; TRBD1 matches at 7 bases. This TCR was recovered from a man between 18 and 35 years old in good health. The CDR3 region is CASRATGAWTGELFF. For the CDR3, the DNA is TGTGCCAGCAGGGCAACAGGGGCGTGGACCGGGGAGCTGTTTTTT.